Listed below are T cell receptor beta chains from one sample, sequenced in a study of cytomegalovirus exposure and HLA in healthy donors. TCRdb's table, derived via immunoSEQ multiplex PCR, lists solely in-frame clones and lacks some. This table has 100,000 to 120,000 clones, roughly three quarters appearing once. The material sequenced was PBMCs. These receptors were collected from a young man in good health and CMV-seropositive. Both conserved end residues are part of each CDR3. The order of the fields is V gene, J gene, CDR3 length, clone size, D gene, CDR3 DNA, CDR3 protein. A D gene is named only where the DNA matches it firmly. The size of a clone is reported for some rows only, either as once, few or many, or as a class for expanded clones.

>TRBV30|TRBJ2-5|14|NA|NA
TGTGCCTGGAGGCTACAGGGGGCGGGAGGGACCCAGTACTTC
CAWRLQGAGGTQYF
>TRBV9|TRBJ1-1|14|few|NA
TGTGCCAGCAGCGCCCCTACAGGGAACCCTGAAGCTTTCTTT
CASSAPTGNPEAFF
>TRBV27|TRBJ1-2|13|NA|NA
TGTGCCAGCAGTTTAGGCAGGGCCTATGGCTACACCTTC
CASSLGRAYGYTF
>TRBV18|TRBJ2-5|13|NA|NA
TGTGCCAGCTCACCAATGGAGAAAGAGACCCAGTACTTC
CASSPMEKETQYF
>TRBV7-8|TRBJ2-5|15|NA|TRBD2
TGTGCCAGCAGCCAACTAGCGGCACCGGCAGAGACCCAGTACTTC
CASSQLAAPAETQYF
>TRBV19|TRBJ1-1|13|NA|NA
TGTGCCAGTAGTATACCACAGGGCGCTGAAGCTTTCTTT
CASSIPQGAEAFF
>TRBV28|TRBJ1-1|15|NA|NA
TGTGCCAGCAGAGTCCTTCCTACGTTGAACACTGAAGCTTTCTTT
CASRVLPTLNTEAFF
>TRBV15|TRBJ1-5|15|NA|NA
TGTGCCACCAGCAGAGATCTTGGCGGCCGGTGGCCCCAGCATTTT
CATSRDLGGRWPQHF
>TRBV4-3|TRBJ2-1|15|NA|NA
TGCGCCAGCAGCCAAGATTACGGGGGACGGAATGAGCAGTTCTTC
CASSQDYGGRNEQFF
>TRBV18|TRBJ2-5|15|NA|TRBD2
TGTGCCAGCTCCCCGTCCGGGGGGGCCGGAGAGACCCAGTACTTC
CASSPSGGAGETQYF
>TRBV4-3|TRBJ2-4|16|NA|NA
TGCGCCAGCAGCCAAGATCGGGCCAGGGGTGAAAACATTCAGTACTTC
CASSQDRARGENIQYF
>TRBV4-3|TRBJ1-2|15|few|NA
TGCGCCAGCAGCCAGTCCCCAGGGGTTAACTATGGCTACACCTTC
CASSQSPGVNYGYTF
>TRBV10-2|TRBJ2-7|14|NA|NA
TGCGCCAGCAGTGATCCCGAGAGCTCCTACGAGCAGTACTTC
CASSDPESSYEQYF
>TRBV5-1|TRBJ2-1|15|NA|NA
TGCGCCAGCAGCCCCCGGGGGGACACCTACAATGAGCAGTTCTTC
CASSPRGDTYNEQFF
>TRBV10-3|TRBJ2-5|14|NA|TRBD2
TGTGCCATCAGTGCTGGGGGGGGCCAAGAGACCCAGTACTTC
CAISAGGGQETQYF
>TRBV11-2|TRBJ2-2|15|NA|NA
TGTGCCAGCAGCTTTTCGGGGGATAGCACCGGGGAGCTGTTTTTT
CASSFSGDSTGELFF